The 31 T cell receptor beta chains in this list originate from one sample, sequenced in a study of blood T cell repertoires in COVID-19. Clones were read by immunoSEQ multiplex PCR, and TCRdb kept only the in-frame ones, dropping some. Counted here are under 300,000 clones, 75% to 90% occurring once; the ten biggest clones make up 9.5% to 12%. The sequenced sample consisted of peripheral blood. These receptors all come from a woman between 65 and 79 years old with acute or convalescent COVID-19.

V and J are TRBV28 and TRBJ1-2; no firm D call. The V end was cut by 5 bases, the J end by 7 bases, with 8 bases between. The CDR3 loop spans 11 amino acids. Germline V gives CDR1 MDHEN, CDR2 SYDVKM. The CDR3 loop is CASSLEGGYTF. The CDR3 DNA follows: TGTGCCAGCAGTCTAGAGGGTGGCTACACCTTC.

The chain couples TRBV5-1 to TRBJ1-2; D may be TRBD1 (6 bases). Trimming took off 0 bases at V and 14 bases at J, with 17 bases between the two ends. Germline V lookup: CDR1 SGHRS, CDR2 YFSETQ. CDR3 length: 13 amino acids. The DNA of the CDR3 is TGCGCCAGCAGCTTGGGGCACGAGGGTGGACAGACCTTC. It codes for CASSLGHEGGQTF. Drawing the rest from reference TRBV5-1 and TRBJ1-2, the complete variable domain is KAGVTQTPRYLIKTRGQQVTLSCSPISGHRSVSWYQQTPGQGLQFLFEYFSETQRNKGNFPGRFSGRQFSNSRSEMNVSTLELGDSALYLCASSLGHEGGQTFGSGTRLTVV.

This chain uses TRBV6-6 with TRBJ2-1, with D possibly TRBD1 on 7 matching bases. This CDR3 spans 14 amino acids. Germline V gene sequence: CDR1 MNHNY, CDR2 SVGAGI (reference sequence). The germline V and J ends were trimmed by 2 bases and 7 bases, with 12 bases remaining between them. This CDR3 is CASSYGGTENEQFF. CDR3 in DNA: TGTGCCAGCAGTTACGGGGGGACAGAAAATGAGCAGTTCTTC.

The chain employs TRBV29-1 and TRBJ1-2; TRBD1 agrees at 10 bases. CDR1 SQVTM and CDR2 ANQGSEA come from the germline V gene. The CDR3 runs to 16 residues. V was pared by 6 bases and J by 4 bases, with 14 bases of the junction left unmatched. The chain's CDR3 is CSVGPGQGDVIYGYTF. For the CDR3, the DNA is TGCAGCGTGGGCCCCGGACAGGGGGATGTAATCTATGGCTACACCTTC.

The chain couples TRBV7-2 to TRBJ2-5; 7 bases align to TRBD1. The CDR3 is 13 amino acids. Germline V CDR1 and CDR2: SGHTA, FQGNSA. J lost 5 bases, V lost 5 bases, and 5 bases had no gene match. CDR3 region: CASSLDRLETQYF. In DNA, the CDR3 is TGTGCCAGCAGCCTGGACAGGTTGGAGACCCAGTACTTC. Based on the CDR3 plus reference TRBV7-2 and TRBJ2-5, the full variable domain is GAGVSQSPSNKVTEKGKDVELRCDPISGHTALYWYRQSLGQGLEFLIYFQGNSAPDKSGLPSDRFSAERTGGSVSTLTIQRTQQEDSAVYLCASSLDRLETQYFGPGTRLLVL.

The chain links TRBV29-1 to TRBJ1-1; D is unclear. This CDR3 contains 17 residues. V dropped 0 bases and J dropped 4 bases, with 21 bases sitting between them. Germline V lookup: CDR1 SQVTM, CDR2 ANQGSEA. The CDR3 DNA is TGCAGCGTTGAAGATATTCGCGGGGTAAAGCCAGTCACTGAAGCTTTCTTT. The encoded protein is CSVEDIRGVKPVTEAFF. Together with reference TRBV29-1 and TRBJ1-1, the CDR3 gives the full variable domain: SAVISQKPSRDICQRGTSLTIQCQVDSQVTMMFWYRQQPGQSLTLIATANQGSEATYESGFVIDKFPISRPNLTFSTLTVSNMSPEDSSIYLCSVEDIRGVKPVTEAFFGQGTRLTVV.

The J gene is TRBJ1-1, the V gene TRBV5-6; D is uncertain. Trimming removed 1 base from V and 0 bases from J, with 10 bases in between. This CDR3 is built from 15 residues. The germline V gene encodes CDR1 SGHDT and CDR2 YYEEEE. CDR3 sequence reads: CASSLSHSLNTEAFF. In nucleotides, the CDR3 is TGTGCCAGCAGCTTGTCCCACAGCCTGAACACTGAAGCTTTCTTT.

V usage is TRBV4-1 and J usage is TRBJ2-3, with unresolved D. Germline lookup yields CDR1 MGHRA and CDR2 YSYEKL. There are 15 residues in the CDR3. Between the trimmed V and J ends, which lost 0 bases and 1 base, there was a span of 8 bases. The CDR3 DNA follows: TGCGCCAGCAGCCAAGATCCGGTCGGCACAGATACGCAGTATTTT. Translated: CASSQDPVGTDTQYF.

This chain connects TRBV6-1 to TRBJ1-1; 8 nucleotides align to TRBD1. CDR1 is MNHNS and CDR2 is SASEGT in the germline V gene. Germline trimming cut 6 bases from V and 1 base from J; bases unmatched to any gene: 4. This CDR3 is 14 amino acids long. The chain's CDR3 is CASRRGTGNTEAFF. The CDR3 DNA is TGTGCCAGCAGGAGGGGGACAGGGAACACTGAAGCTTTCTTT.

V is TRBV6-5 and J is TRBJ1-2; D not certain. This CDR3 region has 14 residues. V shed 6 bases and J shed 2 bases, with 13 bases lying between them. The germline V gene encodes CDR1 MNHEY and CDR2 SVGAGI. The DNA for the CDR3 is TGTGCCAGCAGGACCGGGTCGCCGAACTATGGCTACACCTTC. Protein product: CASRTGSPNYGYTF.

The V call is TRBV15, the J call TRBJ2-2; tentative D call: TRBD1 (5 bases). The CDR3 has 13 amino acids. The ends were cut back, 1 base at V and 5 bases at J, with 5 bases in the middle. Germline V gives CDR1 LNHNV, CDR2 YYDKDF (reference sequence). CDR3 in DNA: TGTGCCACCAGCAGAGGACAGACCGGGGAGCTGTTTTTT. Translation: CATSRGQTGELFF.

This clone was counted once. V gene TRBV9 combines with J gene TRBJ2-1; D may be TRBD1 (5 bases). The CDR3 is 13 amino acids. Germline lookup yields CDR1 SGDLS and CDR2 YYNGEE. The V end lost 2 bases, the J end lost 7 bases, and 10 bases lay between the germline ends. The CDR3 nucleotides read TGTGCCAGCAGCGTCTTGGGGCGTAATGAGCAGTTCTTC. Protein product: CASSVLGRNEQFF.

The chain employs TRBV6-1 and TRBJ2-5, with a tentative D call TRBD2 (6 bases). V shed 2 bases and J shed 4 bases, with 8 bases lying between them. Germline V gene lookup returns CDR1 MNHNS and CDR2 SASEGT. The CDR3 runs 13 residues. The CDR3 region is CASSESAGETQYF. DNA of the CDR3: TGTGCCAGCAGTGAATCAGCGGGAGAGACCCAGTACTTC.

The chain is built from TRBV13 and TRBJ1-1; no clear D. V was pared by 8 bases and J by 0 bases, with 7 bases between. Germline V gene lookup returns CDR1 PRHDT and CDR2 FYEKMQ (reference sequence). This CDR3 has 12 residues. The CDR3 nucleotides read TGTGCCAGCCACCACTTGAACACTGAAGCTTTCTTT. This gives the protein CASHHLNTEAFF.

The V and J genes are TRBV4-1 and TRBJ1-5, with TRBD1 as a possible D gene (6 bases). The CDR3 runs to 15 residues. The V end lost 0 bases, the J end lost 13 bases, and 19 bases lay between the germline ends. The germline V gene encodes CDR1 MGHRA and CDR2 YSYEKL. In DNA form, the CDR3 reads TGCGCCAGCAGCCAAGAAGAATGGGGAGGGGGGCAGCAGCATTTT. Its translation: CASSQEEWGGGQQHF.

Regarding this clone: Distinct nucleotide sequences in the sample also encode this CDR3. This rearrangement joins TRBV30 to TRBJ1-1; D uncertain. In germline, CDR1 is GTSNPN, CDR2 SVGIG (reference sequence). This CDR3 spans 13 amino acids. Trimming pared 1 base from V and 1 base from J, leaving 7 bases between. The CDR3 DNA reads TGTGCCTGGAGTGGGTCCAGGAACACTGAAGCTTTCTTT. This encodes CAWSGSRNTEAFF.

The CDR3 loop reads CASSFRTGATGELFF. In DNA form, the CDR3 reads TGTGCCAGCAGCTTTCGGACAGGGGCCACCGGGGAGCTGTTTTTT. The chain employs TRBV5-5 and TRBJ2-2; TRBD1 agrees at 9 bases. The junction had 3 bases not matched to a gene; V was cut back by 2 bases and J by 4 bases. Germline CDR1 is SGHKS and CDR2 is YYEKEE (reference sequence). The CDR3 contains 15 residues. Drawing the rest from reference TRBV5-5 and TRBJ2-2, the complete variable domain is DAGVTQSPTHLIKTRGQQVTLRCSPISGHKSVSWYQQVLGQGPQFIFQYYEKEERGRGNFPDRFSARQFPNYSSELNVNALLLGDSALYLCASSFRTGATGELFFGEGSRLTVL.

This chain joins TRBV11-3 and TRBJ2-5; TRBD2 agrees at 13 bases. This CDR3 spans 16 amino acids. The ends lost 6 bases at V and 3 bases at J; junction bases unmatched: 7. Germline lookup yields CDR1 SGHNT and CDR2 YENEEA. Written as DNA, the CDR3 is TGTGCCAGCAGTCCTGGGACTAGCGGGGTAGAAGAGACCCAGTACTTC. Translation: CASSPGTSGVEETQYF.

With regard to this clone: At the DNA level, this CDR3 is encoded by other sequences in the same sample as well. The chain links TRBV3-1 (or the pseudogene TRBV3-2) to TRBJ2-3, with D possibly matching TRBD2 (5 bases). The CDR3 covers 13 residues. In germline, CDR1 is LGHDT, CDR2 YNNKEL (reference sequence). V lost 3 bases, J lost 3 bases, and 7 bases lay in between. The CDR3 region is CASSQGGTDTQYF. CDR3 in DNA: TGTGCCAGCAGCCAGGGCGGGACAGATACGCAGTATTTT.

The table lists this clone with a count of one. Here the CDR3 DNA reads TGTGCCAGCAGTGAAGCATCGGGACAGAGAGAAGCTTTCTTT. This translates into CASSEASGQREAFF. The chain employs TRBV6-1 and TRBJ1-1; TRBD1 aligns across 7 bases. From germline, CDR1 is MNHNS and CDR2 SASEGT. The CDR3 has 14 residues. Unmatched junction bases numbered 6, after V lost 0 bases and J lost 8 bases.

This clone was counted a few times. V is TRBV2 and J is TRBJ1-1, with TRBD1 as a possible D gene (6 bases). V was trimmed by 5 bases and J by 0 bases, leaving 13 bases between them. Germline V gene lookup returns CDR1 SNHLY and CDR2 FYNNEI. The CDR3 sequence is 15 residues long. CDR3 sequence: CASSPRQDMNTEAFF. The CDR3, as DNA: TGTGCCAGCAGTCCTCGACAGGACATGAACACTGAAGCTTTCTTT.

This chain links TRBV6-5 with TRBJ2-5, with TRBD2 identical over 10 bases. Losses at the gene ends were 10 bases for V and 7 bases for J; bases not matched to a gene: 12. This CDR3 region has 14 residues. Per germline, CDR1 MNHEY and CDR2 SVGAGI. This CDR3 is CAIDSGAGGLTQYF. Here the CDR3 DNA reads TGTGCCATCGATTCCGGAGCGGGGGGGTTGACCCAGTACTTC.

The J gene is TRBJ1-1, the V gene TRBV11-2; 11 bases fit TRBD1. J was trimmed by 5 bases and V by 1 base; bases with no gene match: 3. This CDR3 has 15 amino acids. Germline V CDR1 and CDR2: SGHAT, FQNNGV. The chain's CDR3 is CASSLVGTGGTEAFF. DNA of the CDR3: TGTGCCAGCAGCTTAGTAGGGACAGGGGGAACTGAAGCTTTCTTT.

The rearrangement links TRBV5-1 to TRBJ2-5; possibly TRBD1 for D (5 bases). This CDR3 contains 14 residues. The ends were cut back, 0 bases at V and 1 base at J, with 7 bases in the middle. The germline gives CDR1 SGHRS, CDR2 YFSETQ. The CDR3 spells CASSLDRTQETQYF. Written as DNA, the CDR3 is TGCGCCAGCAGCTTGGACAGGACCCAAGAGACCCAGTACTTC.

V is TRBV27 and J is TRBJ1-1; D is unresolved. V was shortened by 5 bases and J by 4 bases, with 11 bases between the two germline ends. Germline CDR1 MNHEY, CDR2 SMNVEV (reference sequence). The CDR3 sequence is 13 residues long. CDR3 sequence (DNA): TGTGCCAGCAGTCGGCGGGTGGTCACTGAAGCTTTCTTT. This codes for CASSRRVVTEAFF.

The chain is built from TRBV5-1 and TRBJ1-1; the D gene is possibly TRBD1 (5 bases). The CDR3 has 13 residues. V was pared by 4 bases and J by 7 bases, with 14 bases between. Germline loops: CDR1 SGHRS, CDR2 YFSETQ. Written as DNA, the CDR3 is TGCGCCAGCAGCCCTAACAGCCAGGGTGAAGCTTTCTTT. It encodes CASSPNSQGEAFF.

This clone occurred a few times. CDR3 region: CASSYSIAQAPHF. The CDR3 nucleotides are TGTGCCAGCAGTTACTCGATTGCCCAGGCCCCGCATTTT. The chain carries TRBV6-5 and TRBJ1-5; D is ambiguous. V lost 0 bases to trimming and J lost 15 bases, with 15 bases between them. The CDR3 is 13 residues long. CDR1 is MNHEY and CDR2 is SVGAGI in the germline V gene.

The chain carries TRBV10-3 and TRBJ2-7, with 10 bases fitting TRBD2. The germline V gene encodes CDR1 ENHRY and CDR2 SYGVKD. V lost 4 bases and J lost 0; bases outside the gene matches: 6. The CDR3 is 16 residues long. CDR3 residues: CAISGPSGGASYEQYF. The CDR3 nucleotides are TGTGCCATCAGTGGCCCTAGCGGGGGAGCCTCCTACGAGCAGTACTTC.

This chain connects TRBV24-1 to TRBJ2-5; the match to TRBD2 covers 10 bases. Germline assignment: CDR1 KGHDR and CDR2 SFDVKD. This CDR3 is built from 16 residues. V shed 4 bases, J shed 5 bases, and the junction held 9 bases outside the gene matches. Here the CDR3 reads CATSEERGGSDETQYF. For the CDR3, the DNA is TGTGCCACCAGTGAGGAGCGGGGGGGCTCGGACGAGACCCAGTACTTC.

The chain is built from TRBV3-1 (or the pseudogene TRBV3-2) and TRBJ1-2; D gene unclear. The germline V gene encodes CDR1 LGHDT and CDR2 YNNKEL (reference sequence). This CDR3 comprises 13 residues. With 4 bases removed from V and 4 bases from J, the gap between germline ends came to 10 bases. This CDR3 reads CASSPRTPYGYTF. The CDR3, as DNA: TGTGCCAGCAGCCCACGGACTCCCTATGGCTACACCTTC.

The chain carries TRBV5-6 and TRBJ2-7, with D hard to call. The germline gives CDR1 SGHDT, CDR2 YYEEEE. V lost 5 bases to trimming and J lost 2 bases, with 11 bases between them. The CDR3 totals 13 residues. This CDR3 is CASSTVPTYEQYF. The CDR3, as DNA: TGTGCCAGCAGTACTGTTCCAACCTACGAGCAGTACTTC.